These 5 T cell receptor beta chains were sequenced from one sample in a study of glioma-infiltrating T cells after dendritic cell vaccination. Time point indicated: after dendritic cell vaccination, including at tumor progression/relapse. Data came from immunoSEQ multiplex PCR; TCRdb stores just in-frame clones and leaves some out. Among 50,000 to 70,000 clones listed, about 80% were seen once. The material was blood, obtained after dendritic cell vaccination. Every receptor here comes from a human donor with glioblastoma.

The chain recombines TRBV10-3 with TRBJ2-2; 8 nucleotides match TRBD2. The germline gives CDR1 ENHRY, CDR2 SYGVKD. The V gene end was trimmed by 10 bases and the J gene end by 4 bases; junction bases not matched to a gene: 11. This CDR3 has 15 amino acids. CDR3 residues: CATVGKRGSTGELFF. In nucleotides, the CDR3 is TGTGCCACCGTCGGGAAGCGGGGGTCCACCGGGGAGCTGTTTTTT.

The rearrangement links TRBV18 to TRBJ2-7; maybe TRBD1 (6 bases). Trimming pared 4 bases from V and 0 bases from J, leaving 13 bases between. The germline gives CDR1 KGHSH, CDR2 LQKENI. The CDR3 is 15 residues long. The CDR3 loop reads CASSHNNRASYEQYF. CDR3 in DNA: TGTGCCAGCTCACACAATAACAGGGCCTCCTACGAGCAGTACTTC.

The V gene is TRBV7-9, the J gene TRBJ2-3; TRBD2 matches 10 bases. The junction had 1 base not matched to a gene; V was cut back by 1 base and J by 0 bases. Per germline, CDR1 SEHNR and CDR2 FQNEAQ (reference sequence). The CDR3 is 16 residues long. CDR3: CASSLGAGGSTDTQYF. Written as DNA, the CDR3 is TGTGCCAGCAGCTTAGGAGCGGGGGGGAGCACAGATACGCAGTATTTT.

This clone has a single count. This sequence joins TRBV29-1 and TRBJ2-1; unclear D gene. CDR3 length: 11 amino acids. V shed 3 bases and J shed 9 bases, with 9 bases lying between them. Per the germline V gene, CDR1 is SQVTM and CDR2 is ANQGSEA. The CDR3 protein is CSVEVGGEQFF. CDR3 DNA: TGCAGCGTTGAGGTCGGTGGTGAGCAGTTCTTC.

The chain links TRBV5-1 to TRBJ2-2; D may be TRBD1 (6 bases). The CDR3 extends over 16 amino acids. Germline lookup yields CDR1 SGHRS and CDR2 YFSETQ. Trimming stripped 1 base from V and 3 bases from J, with 13 bases between. The CDR3 loop reads CASSLQPGQDTGELFF. The DNA of the CDR3 is TGCGCCAGCAGCTTGCAACCGGGACAAGACACCGGGGAGCTGTTTTTT.